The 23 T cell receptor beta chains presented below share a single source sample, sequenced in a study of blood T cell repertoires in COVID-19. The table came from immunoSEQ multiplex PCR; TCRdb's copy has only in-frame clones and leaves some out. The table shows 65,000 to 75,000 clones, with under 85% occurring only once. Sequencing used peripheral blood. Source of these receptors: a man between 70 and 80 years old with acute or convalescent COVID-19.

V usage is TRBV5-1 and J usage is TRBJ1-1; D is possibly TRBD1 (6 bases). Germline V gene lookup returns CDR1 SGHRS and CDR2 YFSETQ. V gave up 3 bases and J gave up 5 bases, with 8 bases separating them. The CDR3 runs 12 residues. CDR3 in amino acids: CASSSGDTEAFF. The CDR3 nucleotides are TGCGCCAGCAGCTCAGGGGATACTGAAGCTTTCTTT.

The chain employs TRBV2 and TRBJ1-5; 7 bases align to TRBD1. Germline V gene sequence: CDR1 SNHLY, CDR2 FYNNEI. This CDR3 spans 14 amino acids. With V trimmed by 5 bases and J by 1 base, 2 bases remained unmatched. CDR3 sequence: CASSQTGSNQPQHF. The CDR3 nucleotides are TGTGCCAGCAGTCAGACAGGGAGCAATCAGCCCCAGCATTTT.

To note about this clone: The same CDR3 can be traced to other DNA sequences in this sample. CDR3 protein: CASSHRVHEQFF. Written as DNA, the CDR3 is TGTGCCAGCAGCCACCGCGTTCATGAGCAGTTCTTC. The gene calls are TRBV3-1 (or the pseudogene TRBV3-2) and TRBJ2-1, with no clear D. The V and J ends lost 3 bases and 8 bases respectively, with 8 bases between them. In germline, CDR1 is LGHDT, CDR2 YNNKEL (reference sequence). This CDR3 is built from 12 residues.

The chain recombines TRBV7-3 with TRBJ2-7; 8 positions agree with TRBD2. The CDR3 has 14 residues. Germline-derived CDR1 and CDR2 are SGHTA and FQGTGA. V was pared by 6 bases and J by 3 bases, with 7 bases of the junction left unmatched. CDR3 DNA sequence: TGTGCCAGCAGTCCCGCGGGAGGCCTCTACGAGCAGTACTTC. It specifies CASSPAGGLYEQYF.

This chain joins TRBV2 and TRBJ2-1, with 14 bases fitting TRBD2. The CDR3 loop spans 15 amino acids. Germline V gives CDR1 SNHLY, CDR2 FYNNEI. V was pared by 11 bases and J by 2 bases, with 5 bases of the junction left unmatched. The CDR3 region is CAVLTSGRAYNEQFF. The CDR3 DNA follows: TGTGCCGTCCTGACTAGCGGGAGGGCCTACAATGAGCAGTTCTTC.

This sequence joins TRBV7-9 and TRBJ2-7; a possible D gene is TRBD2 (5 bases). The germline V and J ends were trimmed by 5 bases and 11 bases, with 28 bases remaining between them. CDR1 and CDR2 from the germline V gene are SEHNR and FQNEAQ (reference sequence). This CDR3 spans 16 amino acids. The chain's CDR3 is CASSPLLASTQDQEYF. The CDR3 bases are TGTGCCAGCAGCCCCCTGCTGGCTAGCACCCAGGACCAAGAGTACTTC.

The CDR3 spells CASSPISGTSGTGELFF. The CDR3 nucleotides read TGCGCCAGCAGCCCGATCTCCGGGACTAGCGGAACCGGGGAGCTGTTTTTT. The V and J genes are TRBV5-1 and TRBJ2-2, with 11 bases lining up with TRBD2. V dropped 4 bases and J dropped 5; count of bases not matched to a gene: 10. The germline gives CDR1 SGHRS, CDR2 YFSETQ. This CDR3 has 17 amino acids.

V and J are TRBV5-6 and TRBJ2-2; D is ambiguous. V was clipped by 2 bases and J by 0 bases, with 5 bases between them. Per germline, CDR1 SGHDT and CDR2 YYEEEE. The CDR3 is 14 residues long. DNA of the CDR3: TGTGCCAGCAGCTTTACAACGAACACCGGGGAGCTGTTTTTT. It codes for CASSFTTNTGELFF.

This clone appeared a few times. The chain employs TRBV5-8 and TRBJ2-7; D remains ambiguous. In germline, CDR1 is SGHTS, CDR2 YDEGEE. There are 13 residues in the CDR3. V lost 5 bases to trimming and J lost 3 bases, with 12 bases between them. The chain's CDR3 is CASRFGQNYEQYF. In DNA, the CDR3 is TGTGCCAGCAGGTTTGGGCAGAACTACGAGCAGTACTTC.

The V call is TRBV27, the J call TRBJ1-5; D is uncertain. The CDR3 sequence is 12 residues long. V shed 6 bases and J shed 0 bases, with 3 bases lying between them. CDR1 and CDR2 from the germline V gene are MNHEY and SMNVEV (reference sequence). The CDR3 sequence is CASSLSNQPQHF. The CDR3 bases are TGTGCCAGCAGCCTTAGCAATCAGCCCCAGCATTTT.

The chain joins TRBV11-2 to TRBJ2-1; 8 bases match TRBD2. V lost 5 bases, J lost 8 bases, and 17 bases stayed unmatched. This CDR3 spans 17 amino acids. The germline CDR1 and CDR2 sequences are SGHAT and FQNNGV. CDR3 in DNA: TGTGCCAGCAGCCCCCTACCCGAGCGGGAGTCCGGGGATGAGCAGTTCTTC. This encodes CASSPLPERESGDEQFF.

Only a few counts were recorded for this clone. The CDR3 loop is CASSPRQGAPRQPQHF. CDR3 sequence (DNA): TGTGCCAGCAGTCCTCGACAGGGGGCGCCGAGGCAGCCCCAGCATTTT. The gene calls are TRBV27 and TRBJ1-5; TRBD1 matches 10 bases. CDR3 size: 16 residues. From germline, CDR1 is MNHEY and CDR2 SMNVEV (reference sequence). After removal of 5 bases from V and 7 bases from J, the junction contained 11 bases not matched to a gene.

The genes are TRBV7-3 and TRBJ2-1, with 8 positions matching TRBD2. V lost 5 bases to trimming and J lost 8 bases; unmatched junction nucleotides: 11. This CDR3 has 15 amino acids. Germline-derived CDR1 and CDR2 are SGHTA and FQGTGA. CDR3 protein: CASSHRLARQDEQFF. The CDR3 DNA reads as TGTGCCAGCAGCCACCGACTAGCGAGACAAGATGAGCAGTTCTTC.

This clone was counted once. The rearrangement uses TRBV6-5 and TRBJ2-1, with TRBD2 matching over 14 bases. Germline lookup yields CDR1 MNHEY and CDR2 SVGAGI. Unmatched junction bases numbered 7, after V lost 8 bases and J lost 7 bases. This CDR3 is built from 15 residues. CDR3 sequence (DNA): TGTGCCAGCGGGACTAGCGGGGGAGGCGGGAATGAGCAGTTCTTC. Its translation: CASGTSGGGGNEQFF.

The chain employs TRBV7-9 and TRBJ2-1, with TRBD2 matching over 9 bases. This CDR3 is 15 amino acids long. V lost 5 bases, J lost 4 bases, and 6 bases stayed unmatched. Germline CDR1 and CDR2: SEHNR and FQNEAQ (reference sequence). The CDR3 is CASSLRLAEYNEQFF. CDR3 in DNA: TGTGCCAGCAGCCTTAGACTAGCGGAATACAATGAGCAGTTCTTC.

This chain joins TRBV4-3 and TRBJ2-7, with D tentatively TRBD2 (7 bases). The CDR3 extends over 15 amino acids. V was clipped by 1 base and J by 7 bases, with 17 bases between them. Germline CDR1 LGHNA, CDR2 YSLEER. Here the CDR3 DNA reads TGCGCCAGCAGCCAAGGTGGGGGGGCTGGGAATGAGCAGTACTTC. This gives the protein CASSQGGGAGNEQYF.

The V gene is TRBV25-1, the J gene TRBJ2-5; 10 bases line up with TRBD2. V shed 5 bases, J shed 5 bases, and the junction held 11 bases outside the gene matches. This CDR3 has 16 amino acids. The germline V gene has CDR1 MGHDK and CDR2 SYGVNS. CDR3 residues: CASSPVIAGGRETQYF. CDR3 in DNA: TGTGCCAGCAGTCCGGTAATAGCGGGAGGACGGGAGACCCAGTACTTC.

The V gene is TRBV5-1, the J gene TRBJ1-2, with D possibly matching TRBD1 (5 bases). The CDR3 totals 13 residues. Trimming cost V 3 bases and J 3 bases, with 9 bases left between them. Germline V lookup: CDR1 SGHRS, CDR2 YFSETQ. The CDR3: CASSSGEDYGYTF. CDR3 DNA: TGCGCCAGCAGCTCGGGGGAGGACTATGGCTACACCTTC.

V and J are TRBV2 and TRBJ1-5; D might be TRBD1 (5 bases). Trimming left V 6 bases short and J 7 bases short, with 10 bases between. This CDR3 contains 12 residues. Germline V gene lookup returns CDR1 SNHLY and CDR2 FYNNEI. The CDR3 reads CASRLTAQPQHF. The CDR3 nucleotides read TGTGCCAGCAGGCTGACAGCACAGCCCCAGCATTTT.

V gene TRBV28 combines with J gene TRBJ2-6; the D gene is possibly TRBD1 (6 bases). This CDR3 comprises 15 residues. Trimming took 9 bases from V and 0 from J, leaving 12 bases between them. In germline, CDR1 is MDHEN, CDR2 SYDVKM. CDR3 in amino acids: CASGQFNSGANVLTF. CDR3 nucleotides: TGTGCCAGTGGACAGTTTAACTCTGGGGCCAACGTCCTGACTTTC.

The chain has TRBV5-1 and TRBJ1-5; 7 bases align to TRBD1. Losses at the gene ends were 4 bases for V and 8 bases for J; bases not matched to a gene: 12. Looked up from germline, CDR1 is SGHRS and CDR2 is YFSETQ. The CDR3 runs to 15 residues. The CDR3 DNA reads TGCGCCAGCAGCCCGGGACAGCCCAGGGAGAAGCCCCAGCATTTT. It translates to CASSPGQPREKPQHF.

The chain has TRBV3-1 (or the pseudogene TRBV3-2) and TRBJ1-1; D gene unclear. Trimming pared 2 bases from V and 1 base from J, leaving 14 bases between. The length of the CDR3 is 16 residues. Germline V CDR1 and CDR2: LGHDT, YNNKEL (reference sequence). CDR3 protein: CASSQSQAHPNTEAFF. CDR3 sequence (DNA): TGTGCCAGCAGCCAATCCCAGGCACACCCGAACACTGAAGCTTTCTTT.

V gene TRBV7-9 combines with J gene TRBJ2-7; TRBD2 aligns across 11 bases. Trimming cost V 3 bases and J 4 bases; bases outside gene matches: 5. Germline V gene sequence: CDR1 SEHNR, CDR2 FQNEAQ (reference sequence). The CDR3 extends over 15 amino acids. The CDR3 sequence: CASSFHSGRGYEQYF. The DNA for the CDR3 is TGTGCCAGCAGCTTTCATAGCGGGAGGGGATACGAGCAGTACTTC.